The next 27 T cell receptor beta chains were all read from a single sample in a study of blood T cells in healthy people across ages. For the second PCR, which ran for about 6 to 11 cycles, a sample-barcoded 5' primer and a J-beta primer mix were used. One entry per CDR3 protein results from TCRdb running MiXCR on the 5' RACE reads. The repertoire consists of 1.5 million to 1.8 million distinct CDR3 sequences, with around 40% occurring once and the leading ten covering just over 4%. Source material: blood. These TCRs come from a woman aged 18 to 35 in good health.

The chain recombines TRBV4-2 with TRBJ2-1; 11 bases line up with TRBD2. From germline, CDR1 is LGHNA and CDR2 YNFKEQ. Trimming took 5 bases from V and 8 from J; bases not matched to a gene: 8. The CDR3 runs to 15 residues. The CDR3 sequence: CASSNPSGGQDEQFF. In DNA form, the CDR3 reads TGTGCCAGCAGCAATCCTAGCGGGGGGCAGGATGAGCAGTTCTTC.

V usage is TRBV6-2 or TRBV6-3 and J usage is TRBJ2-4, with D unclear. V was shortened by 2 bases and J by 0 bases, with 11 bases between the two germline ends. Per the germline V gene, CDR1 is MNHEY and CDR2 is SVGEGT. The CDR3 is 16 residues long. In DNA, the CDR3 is TGTGCCAGCAGTTACGGCGGCCCGCTAGCCAAAAACATTCAGTACTTC. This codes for CASSYGGPLAKNIQYF.

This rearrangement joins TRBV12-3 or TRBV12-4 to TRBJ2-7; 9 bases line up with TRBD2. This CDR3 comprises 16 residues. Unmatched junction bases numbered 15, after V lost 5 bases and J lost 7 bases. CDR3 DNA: TGTGCCAGCAGTCTCAAGCGGGGGGTTAGTCAAAATGAGCAGTACTTC. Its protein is CASSLKRGVSQNEQYF.

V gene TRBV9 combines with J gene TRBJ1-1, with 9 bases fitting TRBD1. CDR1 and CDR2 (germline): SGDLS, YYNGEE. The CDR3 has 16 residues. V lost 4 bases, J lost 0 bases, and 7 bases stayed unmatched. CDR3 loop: CASSSRGTGLNTEAFF. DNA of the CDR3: TGTGCCAGCAGCTCCAGGGGGACAGGGTTGAACACTGAAGCTTTCTTT.

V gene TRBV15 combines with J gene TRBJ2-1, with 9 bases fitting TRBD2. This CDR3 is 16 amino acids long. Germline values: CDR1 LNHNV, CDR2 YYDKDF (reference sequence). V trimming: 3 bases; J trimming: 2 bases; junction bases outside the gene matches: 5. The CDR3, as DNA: TGTGCCACCAGCAGCGGCGGGAGGGCCCCCTACAATGAGCAGTTCTTC. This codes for CATSSGGRAPYNEQFF.

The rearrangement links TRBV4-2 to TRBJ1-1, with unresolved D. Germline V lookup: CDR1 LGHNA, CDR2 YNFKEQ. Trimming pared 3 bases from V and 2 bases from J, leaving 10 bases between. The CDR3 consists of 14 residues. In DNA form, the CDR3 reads TGTGCCAGCAGCCACCCGCGGGAAAACACTGAAGCTTTCTTT. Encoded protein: CASSHPRENTEAFF.

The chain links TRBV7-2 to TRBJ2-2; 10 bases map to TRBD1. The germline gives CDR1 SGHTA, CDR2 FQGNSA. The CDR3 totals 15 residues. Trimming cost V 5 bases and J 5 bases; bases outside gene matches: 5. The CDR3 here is CASSRGQGITGELFF. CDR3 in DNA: TGTGCCAGCAGCCGGGGACAGGGGATTACCGGGGAGCTGTTTTTT.

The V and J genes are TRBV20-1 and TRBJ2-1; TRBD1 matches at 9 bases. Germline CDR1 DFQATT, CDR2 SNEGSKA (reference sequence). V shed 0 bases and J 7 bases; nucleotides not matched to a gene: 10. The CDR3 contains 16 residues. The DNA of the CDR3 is TGCAGTGCTAGAGATAGTGACAGGGGGGTTTCAAATGAGCAGTTCTTC. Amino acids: CSARDSDRGVSNEQFF.

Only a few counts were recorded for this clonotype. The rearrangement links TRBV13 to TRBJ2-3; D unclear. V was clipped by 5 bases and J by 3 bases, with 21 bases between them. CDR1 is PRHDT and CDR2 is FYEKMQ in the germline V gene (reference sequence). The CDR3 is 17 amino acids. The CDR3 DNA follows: TGTGCCAGCAGCGGGCTAGGGCCAGTCACAGATACAGATACGCAGTATTTT. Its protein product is CASSGLGPVTDTDTQYF.

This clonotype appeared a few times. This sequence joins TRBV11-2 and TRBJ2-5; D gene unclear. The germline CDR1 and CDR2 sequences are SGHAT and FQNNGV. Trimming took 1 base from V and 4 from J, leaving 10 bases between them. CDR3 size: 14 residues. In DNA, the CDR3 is TGTGCCAGCAGCTTAGGTCTAGGCCTAGAGACCCAGTACTTC. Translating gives CASSLGLGLETQYF.

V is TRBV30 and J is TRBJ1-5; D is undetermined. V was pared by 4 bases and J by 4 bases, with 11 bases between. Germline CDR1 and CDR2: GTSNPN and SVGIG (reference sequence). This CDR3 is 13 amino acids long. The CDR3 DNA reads TGTGCCTGGACCAAGGACCTGAATCAGCCCCAGCATTTT. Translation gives CAWTKDLNQPQHF. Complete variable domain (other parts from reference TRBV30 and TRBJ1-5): SQTIHQWPATLVQPVGSPLSLECTVEGTSNPNLYWYRQAAGRGLQLLFYSVGIGQISSEVPQNLSASRPQDRQFILSSKKLLLSDSGFYLCAWTKDLNQPQHFGDGTRLSIL.

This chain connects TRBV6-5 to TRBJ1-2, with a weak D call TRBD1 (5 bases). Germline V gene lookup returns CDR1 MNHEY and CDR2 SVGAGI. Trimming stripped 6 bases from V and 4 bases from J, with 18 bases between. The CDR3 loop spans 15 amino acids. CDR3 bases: TGTGCCAGCAGCCCTTCTTGGGGGGGTACCTATGGCTACACCTTC. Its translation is CASSPSWGGTYGYTF.

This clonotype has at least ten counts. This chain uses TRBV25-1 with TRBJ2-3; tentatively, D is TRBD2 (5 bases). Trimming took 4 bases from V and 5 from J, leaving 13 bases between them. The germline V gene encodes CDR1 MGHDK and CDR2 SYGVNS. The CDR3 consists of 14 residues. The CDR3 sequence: CASSAPSRVDTQYF. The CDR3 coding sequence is TGTGCCAGCAGTGCTCCCTCGCGGGTAGATACGCAGTATTTT.

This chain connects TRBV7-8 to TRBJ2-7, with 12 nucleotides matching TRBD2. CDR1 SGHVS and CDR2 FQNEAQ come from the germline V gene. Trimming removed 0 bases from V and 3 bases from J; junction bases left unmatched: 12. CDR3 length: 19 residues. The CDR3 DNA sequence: TGTGCCAGCAGCTTAGCGTACCCCGGACTAGCGGGGAAACTCTACGAGCAGTACTTC. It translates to CASSLAYPGLAGKLYEQYF.

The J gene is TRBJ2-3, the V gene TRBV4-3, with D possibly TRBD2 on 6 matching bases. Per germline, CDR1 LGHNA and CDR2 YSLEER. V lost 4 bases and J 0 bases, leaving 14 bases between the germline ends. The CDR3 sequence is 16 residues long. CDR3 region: CASSRILAQSTDTQYF. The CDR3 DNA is TGCGCCAGCAGCCGAATTCTAGCGCAGAGCACAGATACGCAGTATTTT.

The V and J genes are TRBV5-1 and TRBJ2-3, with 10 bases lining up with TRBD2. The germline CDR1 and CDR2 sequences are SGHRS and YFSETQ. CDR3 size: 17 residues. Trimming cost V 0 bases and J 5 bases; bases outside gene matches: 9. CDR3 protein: CASSLGLAGAPQDTQYF. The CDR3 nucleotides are TGCGCCAGCAGCTTGGGGCTAGCGGGGGCGCCGCAAGATACGCAGTATTTT.

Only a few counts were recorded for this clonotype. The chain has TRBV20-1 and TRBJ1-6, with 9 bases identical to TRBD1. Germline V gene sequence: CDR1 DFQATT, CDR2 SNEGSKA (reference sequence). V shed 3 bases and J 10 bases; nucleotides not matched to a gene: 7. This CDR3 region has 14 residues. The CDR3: CSASGWDRESPLHF. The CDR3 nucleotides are TGCAGTGCTAGCGGATGGGACAGGGAGTCACCCCTCCACTTT.

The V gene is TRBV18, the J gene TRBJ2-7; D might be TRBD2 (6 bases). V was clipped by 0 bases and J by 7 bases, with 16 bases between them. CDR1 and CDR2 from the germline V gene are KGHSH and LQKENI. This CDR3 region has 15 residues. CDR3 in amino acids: CASSPPNGGGREQYF. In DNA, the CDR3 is TGTGCCAGCTCACCACCGAACGGCGGAGGGCGGGAGCAGTACTTC.

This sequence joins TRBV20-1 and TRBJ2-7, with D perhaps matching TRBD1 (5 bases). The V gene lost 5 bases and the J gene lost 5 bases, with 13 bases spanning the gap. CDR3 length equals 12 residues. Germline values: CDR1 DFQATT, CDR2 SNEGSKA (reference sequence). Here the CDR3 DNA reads TGCAGTGCTGACGTGGGCAGGGACGAGCAGTACTTC. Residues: CSADVGRDEQYF.

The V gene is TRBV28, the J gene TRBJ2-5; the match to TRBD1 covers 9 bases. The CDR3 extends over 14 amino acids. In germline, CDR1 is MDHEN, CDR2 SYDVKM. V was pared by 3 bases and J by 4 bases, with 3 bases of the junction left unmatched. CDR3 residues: CASSLWTGVETQYF. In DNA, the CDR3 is TGTGCCAGCAGTTTGTGGACAGGGGTAGAGACCCAGTACTTC.

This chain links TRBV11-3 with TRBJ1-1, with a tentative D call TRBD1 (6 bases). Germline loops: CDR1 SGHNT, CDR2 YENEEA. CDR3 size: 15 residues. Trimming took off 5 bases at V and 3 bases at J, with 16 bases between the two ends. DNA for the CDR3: TGTGCCAGCAGCCAAACAGGGTTCGGGGACACTGAAGCTTTCTTT. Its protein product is CASSQTGFGDTEAFF.

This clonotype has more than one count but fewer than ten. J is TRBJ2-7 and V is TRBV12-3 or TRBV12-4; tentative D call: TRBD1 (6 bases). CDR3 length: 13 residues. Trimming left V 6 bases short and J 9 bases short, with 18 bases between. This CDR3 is CASSPTGPPVQYF. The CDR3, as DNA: TGTGCCAGCAGCCCTACAGGGCCCCCCGTGCAGTACTTC.

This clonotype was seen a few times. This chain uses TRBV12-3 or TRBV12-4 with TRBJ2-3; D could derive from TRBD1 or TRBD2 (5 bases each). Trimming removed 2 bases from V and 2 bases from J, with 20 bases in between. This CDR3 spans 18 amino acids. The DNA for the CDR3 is TGTGCCAGCAGTTTATTGGGGGTTTTTGAACTAGACACAGATACGCAGTATTTT. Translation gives CASSLLGVFELDTDTQYF.

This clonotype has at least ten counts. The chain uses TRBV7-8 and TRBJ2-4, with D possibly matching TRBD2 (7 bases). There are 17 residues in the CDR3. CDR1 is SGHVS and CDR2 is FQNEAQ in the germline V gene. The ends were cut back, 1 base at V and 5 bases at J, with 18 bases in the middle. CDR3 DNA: TGTGCCAGCAGCTTAGTAGTTACCGGGGGGCGAGAAAACATTCAGTACTTC. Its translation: CASSLVVTGGRENIQYF.

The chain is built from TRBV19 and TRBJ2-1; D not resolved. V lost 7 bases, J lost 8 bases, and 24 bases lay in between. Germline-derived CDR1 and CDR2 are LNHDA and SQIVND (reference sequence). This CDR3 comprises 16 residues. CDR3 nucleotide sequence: TGTGCCAGTACTCTTAGAGCGCTCTCAATCCCCGATGAGCAGTTCTTC. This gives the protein CASTLRALSIPDEQFF. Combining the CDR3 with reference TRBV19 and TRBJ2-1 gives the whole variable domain DGGITQSPKYLFRKEGQNVTLSCEQNLNHDAMYWYRQDPGQGLRLIYYSQIVNDFQKGDIAEGYSVSREKKESFPLTVTSAQKNPTAFYLCASTLRALSIPDEQFFGPGTRLTVL.

CDR3 protein: CASSVVGDQPQHF. CDR3 bases: TGTGCCAGCAGCGTAGTGGGAGATCAGCCCCAGCATTTT. The rearrangement uses TRBV7-9 and TRBJ1-5; D remains unclear. V lost 5 bases to trimming and J lost 5 bases, with 10 bases between them. The CDR3 runs 13 residues. Per the germline V gene, CDR1 is SEHNR and CDR2 is FQNEAQ (reference sequence).

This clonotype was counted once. The CDR3 coding sequence is TGTGCCAGCAGTTATAGAGAGAGCGGGACACATTACAATGAGCAGTTCTTC. Its protein product is CASSYRESGTHYNEQFF. This chain connects TRBV6-2 or TRBV6-3 to TRBJ2-1; tentative D call: TRBD2 (7 bases). V was clipped by 3 bases and J by 4 bases, with 19 bases between them. Germline CDR1 is MNHEY and CDR2 is SVGEGT. CDR3 size: 17 residues.